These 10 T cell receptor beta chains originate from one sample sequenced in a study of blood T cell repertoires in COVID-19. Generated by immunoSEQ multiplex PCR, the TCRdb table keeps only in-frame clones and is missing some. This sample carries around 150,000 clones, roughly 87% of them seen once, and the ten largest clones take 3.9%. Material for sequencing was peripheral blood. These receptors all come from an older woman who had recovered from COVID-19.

CDR3 in amino acids: CAISRDSYEQYF. CDR3 in DNA: TGTGCCATCAGCAGGGACAGCTACGAGCAGTACTTC. This chain uses TRBV10-3 with TRBJ2-7; 7 bases match TRBD1. The ends lost 6 bases at V and 3 bases at J; junction bases unmatched: 2. Germline V CDR1 and CDR2: ENHRY, SYGVKD. The CDR3 extends over 12 amino acids.

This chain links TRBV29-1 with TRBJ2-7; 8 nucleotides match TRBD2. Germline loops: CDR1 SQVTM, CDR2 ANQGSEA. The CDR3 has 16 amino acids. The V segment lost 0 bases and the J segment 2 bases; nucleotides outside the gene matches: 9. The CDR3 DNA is TGCAGCGTTGAAGATCGCGGGGGGACTAGACCCTACGAGCAGTACTTC. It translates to CSVEDRGGTRPYEQYF.

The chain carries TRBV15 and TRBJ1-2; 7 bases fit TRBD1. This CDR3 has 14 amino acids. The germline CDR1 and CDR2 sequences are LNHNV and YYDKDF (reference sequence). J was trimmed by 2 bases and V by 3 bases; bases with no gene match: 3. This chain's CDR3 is CATSSQQGNYGYTF. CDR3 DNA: TGTGCCACCAGCAGCCAACAGGGGAACTATGGCTACACCTTC.

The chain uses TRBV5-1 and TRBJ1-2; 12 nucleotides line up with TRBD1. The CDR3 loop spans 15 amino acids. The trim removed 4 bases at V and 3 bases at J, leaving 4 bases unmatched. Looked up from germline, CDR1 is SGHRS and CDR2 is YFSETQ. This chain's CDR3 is CASSDGDRGHYGYTF. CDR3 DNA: TGCGCCAGCAGCGATGGGGACAGGGGGCACTATGGCTACACCTTC.

CDR3 in DNA: TGTGCCAGCAGCTTCGGGAACACTGAAGCTTTCTTT. Its translation is CASSFGNTEAFF. V gene TRBV7-8 combines with J gene TRBJ1-1; the D is unclear. The germline CDR1 and CDR2 sequences are SGHVS and FQNEAQ. There are 12 residues in the CDR3. V lost 3 bases and J 1 base, leaving 3 bases between the germline ends.

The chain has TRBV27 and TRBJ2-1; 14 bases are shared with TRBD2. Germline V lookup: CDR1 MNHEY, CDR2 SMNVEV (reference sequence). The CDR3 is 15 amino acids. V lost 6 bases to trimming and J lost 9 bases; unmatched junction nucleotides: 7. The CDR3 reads CASRQGLAGAGEQFF. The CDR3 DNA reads TGTGCCAGCAGACAGGGACTAGCGGGGGCGGGTGAGCAGTTCTTC.

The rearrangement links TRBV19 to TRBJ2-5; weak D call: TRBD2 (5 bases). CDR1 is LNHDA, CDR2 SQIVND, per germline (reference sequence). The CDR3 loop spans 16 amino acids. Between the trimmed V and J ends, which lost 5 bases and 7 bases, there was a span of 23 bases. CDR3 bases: TGTGCCAGTAGTCCAGGACTCACCCAACTTGGTGTGACCCAGTACTTC. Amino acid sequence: CASSPGLTQLGVTQYF.

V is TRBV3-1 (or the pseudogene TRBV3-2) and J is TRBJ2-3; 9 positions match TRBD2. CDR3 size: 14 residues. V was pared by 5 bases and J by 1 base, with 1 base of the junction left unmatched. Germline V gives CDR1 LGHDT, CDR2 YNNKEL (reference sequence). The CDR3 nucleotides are TGTGCCAGCAGCTCTAGCGGGGGCACAGATACGCAGTATTTT. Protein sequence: CASSSSGGTDTQYF.

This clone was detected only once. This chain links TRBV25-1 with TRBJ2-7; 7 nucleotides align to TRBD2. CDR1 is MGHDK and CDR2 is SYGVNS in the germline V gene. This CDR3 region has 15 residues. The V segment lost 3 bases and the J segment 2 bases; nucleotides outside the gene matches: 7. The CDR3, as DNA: TGTGCCAGCAGTGATGTGGGGCTAGCGGCCTACGAGCAGTACTTC. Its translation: CASSDVGLAAYEQYF.

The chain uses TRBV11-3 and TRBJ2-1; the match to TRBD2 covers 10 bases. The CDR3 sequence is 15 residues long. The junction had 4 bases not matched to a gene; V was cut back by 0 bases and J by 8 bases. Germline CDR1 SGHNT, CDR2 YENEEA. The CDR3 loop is CASSLEGLAGDEQFF. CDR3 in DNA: TGTGCCAGCAGCTTAGAAGGGCTAGCGGGGGATGAGCAGTTCTTC.